This T cell receptor beta chain was recovered during a study of CD8+CD57+ T cells in acquired aplastic anemia. Germline CDR1 and CDR2: SGHDT and YYEEEE. V shed 4 bases, J shed 1 base, and the junction held 4 bases outside the gene matches. CDR3 length equals 16 residues. This clonotype has just one count. Patients selected for sequencing had displayed CD8+CD57+ cell expansion by flow cytometry. The enrolled patients all had severe acquired aplastic anemia. Therapy had not been given to patients before blood sampling. The use of genomic DNA as template underpinned the TCR beta VDJ and CDR3 profiling. TCRdb processed the reads anew with MiXCR; each CDR3 protein has one entry. The data show about 290,000 distinct CDR3 sequences, roughly 59% seen once.

This chain uses TRBV5-6 with TRBJ2-1, with 11 bases aligning to TRBD2. This receptor was identified in a human donor with aplastic anemia. Sequences were obtained from sorted CD4+, CD8+, or CD8+CD57+ T cells (not recorded which) from PBMCs. In DNA, the CDR3 is TGTGCCAGCAGCAGACTAGCGGGGACATCCTACAATGAGCAGTTCTTC. Translation gives CASSRLAGTSYNEQFF.